This entry describes one TCR beta chain. TCRdb re-derived calls from the 5' RACE reads in MiXCR, one entry per CDR3 protein. The sample includes 550,000 to 600,000 distinct CDR3 sequences, approximately 21% of them seen just once. The CDR3 has 17 residues. CDR1 is LNHNV, CDR2 YYDKDF, per germline (reference sequence). The germline V and J ends were trimmed by 1 base and 2 bases, with 18 bases remaining between them. The sample belongs to a study of T-cell memory formation after mild COVID-19. Input material: PBMCs or a T cell subset sorted from them (not recorded which). The chain recombines TRBV15 with TRBJ2-7, with D tentatively TRBD2 (6 bases). This sequence originates from an adult woman who had mild COVID-19 (a few samples of this study predate the infection). Cell type and time point are not known. CDR3 DNA: TGTGCCACCAGCAGAGTAGGTTGGCGGGACCGAACCTACGAGCAGTACTTC. It specifies CATSRVGWRDRTYEQYF.